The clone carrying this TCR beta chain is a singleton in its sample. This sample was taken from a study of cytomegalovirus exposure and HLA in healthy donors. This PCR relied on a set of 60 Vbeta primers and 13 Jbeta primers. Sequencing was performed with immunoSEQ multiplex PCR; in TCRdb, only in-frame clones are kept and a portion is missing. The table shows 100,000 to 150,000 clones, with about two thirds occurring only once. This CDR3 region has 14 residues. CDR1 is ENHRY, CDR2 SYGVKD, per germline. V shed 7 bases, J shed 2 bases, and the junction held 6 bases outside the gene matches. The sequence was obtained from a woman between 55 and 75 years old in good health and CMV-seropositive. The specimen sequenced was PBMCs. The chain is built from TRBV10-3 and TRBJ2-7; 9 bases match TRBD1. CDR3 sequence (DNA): TGTGCCATCACCCCCGGGACAGGGCCCTACGAGCAGTACTTC. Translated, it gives CAITPGTGPYEQYF.